The 27 T cell receptor beta chains below all came from one sample that was sequenced in a study of blood T cell repertoires in COVID-19. Produced via immunoSEQ multiplex PCR; TCRdb's table is partial and in-frame only. The sample lists roughly 120,000 clones; roughly 85% were seen once. Sequencing was performed on peripheral blood. These receptors came from a man between 35 and 55 years old with acute or convalescent COVID-19.

The chain's CDR3 is CASSFNRGQPQHF. CDR3 DNA sequence: TGTGCCAGCAGTTTTAACAGGGGGCAGCCCCAGCATTTT. V usage is TRBV6-2 or TRBV6-3 and J usage is TRBJ1-5; TRBD1 aligns across 8 bases. Trimming removed 4 bases from V and 7 bases from J; junction bases left unmatched: 3. The length of the CDR3 is 13 residues. The germline V gene encodes CDR1 MNHEY and CDR2 SVGEGT.

V usage is TRBV4-2 and J usage is TRBJ2-5, with D possibly TRBD2 on 6 matching bases. Germline CDR1 LGHNA, CDR2 YNFKEQ. CDR3 length equals 16 residues. V lost 1 base and J lost 1, with 13 bases in between. The CDR3 bases are TGTGCCAGCAGCCAAGGATCCGGGGGACGCCAAGAGACCCAGTACTTC. Translating gives CASSQGSGGRQETQYF.

This clone was detected once. The CDR3 is CASSYISAGGEAFF. For the CDR3, the DNA is TGTGCCAGCAGTTACATTTCGGCAGGGGGGGAAGCTTTCTTT. This rearrangement joins TRBV6-2 or TRBV6-3 to TRBJ1-1; 7 nucleotides match TRBD1. V lost 2 bases and J lost 8; bases outside the gene matches: 8. The CDR3 covers 14 residues. Germline V lookup: CDR1 MNHEY, CDR2 SVGEGT.

V gene TRBV20-1 combines with J gene TRBJ2-5, with 8 nucleotides matching TRBD1. The V and J ends lost 6 bases and 5 bases, in that order; junction bases with no gene match: 2. The CDR3 covers 11 residues. Per germline, CDR1 DFQATT and CDR2 SNEGSKA (reference sequence). CDR3 DNA: TGCAGTGCGCAGGGGGCCGAGACCCAGTACTTC. Translation: CSAQGAETQYF.

The chain links TRBV24-1 to TRBJ1-3; weak D call: TRBD1 (6 bases). Germline CDR1 and CDR2: KGHDR and SFDVKD. The ends were cut back, 0 bases at V and 1 base at J, with 15 bases in the middle. The CDR3 extends over 18 amino acids. The CDR3: CATSDLYWPGASGNTIYF. CDR3 nucleotides: TGTGCCACCAGTGATTTGTATTGGCCAGGGGCTTCTGGAAACACCATATATTTT.

The rearrangement joins TRBV2 to TRBJ1-1; 8 bases fit TRBD1. Germline lookup yields CDR1 SNHLY and CDR2 FYNNEI. This CDR3 comprises 16 residues. V shed 4 bases and J 0 bases; nucleotides not matched to a gene: 7. Here the CDR3 DNA reads TGTGCCAGCAGTGGGGCCGGGACAGGAGTGAACACTGAAGCTTTCTTT. Residues: CASSGAGTGVNTEAFF.

The chain has TRBV11-2 and TRBJ2-3; 11 bases map to TRBD1. This CDR3 contains 15 residues. Germline CDR1 SGHAT, CDR2 FQNNGV. Germline trimming cut 4 bases from V and 1 base from J; bases unmatched to any gene: 1. The CDR3 bases are TGTGCCAGCAGCTCGGGACAGGGGGGCACAGATACGCAGTATTTT. Protein sequence: CASSSGQGGTDTQYF.

The chain links TRBV28 to TRBJ1-6, with a tentative D call TRBD1 (6 bases). In germline, CDR1 is MDHEN, CDR2 SYDVKM. The V gene lost 8 bases and the J gene lost 2 bases, with 13 bases spanning the gap. The CDR3 sequence is 15 residues long. The chain's CDR3 is CASRGGDTYNSPLHF. CDR3 coding DNA: TGTGCCAGCCGCGGGGGCGATACCTATAATTCACCCCTCCACTTT. The full variable domain, completed using reference TRBV28 and TRBJ1-6, is DVKVTQSSRYLVKRTGEKVFLECVQDMDHENMFWYRQDPGLGLRLIYFSYDVKMKEKGDIPEGYSVSREKKERFSLILESASTNQTSMYLCASRGGDTYNSPLHFGNGTRLTVT.

The V call is TRBV5-3, the J call TRBJ2-3; 11 positions match TRBD1. TRBV5-3 is annotated as an ORF whose role is uncertain. CDR3 size: 15 residues. V lost 4 bases to trimming and J lost 3 bases; unmatched junction nucleotides: 4. The DNA of the CDR3 is TGTGCCAGAAGCCGGACAGGGGGCCGGACAGATACGCAGTATTTT. Translated: CARSRTGGRTDTQYF.

The V gene is TRBV4-1, the J gene TRBJ1-2, with TRBD1 identical over 7 bases. With 0 bases clipped from V and 8 bases from J, the junction kept 6 bases outside the gene matches. Per the germline V gene, CDR1 is MGHRA and CDR2 is YSYEKL. This CDR3 is built from 14 residues. CDR3 DNA: TGCGCCAGCAGCCAAGACCGGACAGGCTGGGGCTACACCTTC. Protein: CASSQDRTGWGYTF.

This rearrangement joins TRBV7-2 to TRBJ2-7; 15 bases are shared with TRBD2. CDR1 and CDR2 (germline): SGHTA, FQGNSA. This CDR3 has 15 residues. After removal of 4 bases from V and 6 bases from J, the junction contained 4 bases not matched to a gene. Here the CDR3 reads CASSSGLAGGREQYF. For the CDR3, the DNA is TGTGCCAGCAGCTCGGGACTAGCGGGGGGACGCGAGCAGTACTTC.

This CDR3 reads CASSLSPAGGTEAFF. The DNA of the CDR3 is TGTGCCAGCAGTCTTTCACCCGCTGGGGGGACTGAAGCTTTCTTT. V gene TRBV11-1 combines with J gene TRBJ1-1, with D possibly TRBD1 on 5 matching bases. V dropped 6 bases and J dropped 5 bases, with 19 bases sitting between them. Germline assignment: CDR1 SGHAT and CDR2 FQDESV (reference sequence). This CDR3 contains 15 residues. The full variable domain, completed using reference TRBV11-1 and TRBJ1-1, is EAEVAQSPRYKITEKSQAVAFWCDPISGHATLYWYRQILGQGPELLVQFQDESVVDDSQLPKDRFSAERLKGVDSTLKIQPAELGDSAMYLCASSLSPAGGTEAFFGQGTRLTVV.

V and J are TRBV5-4 and TRBJ2-7; weak D call: TRBD2 (6 bases). The V end lost 4 bases, the J end lost 4 bases, and 18 bases lay between the germline ends. The CDR3 has 15 amino acids. CDR1 and CDR2 from the germline V gene are SGHNT and YYREEE (reference sequence). The CDR3 protein is CASSLAGGVTYEQYF. The CDR3, as DNA: TGTGCCAGCAGCCTGGCCGGAGGGGTTACGTACGAGCAGTACTTC.

The rearrangement links TRBV20-1 to TRBJ2-7; possibly TRBD1 for D (5 bases). V lost 2 bases to trimming and J lost 5 bases, with 7 bases between them. CDR1 and CDR2 (germline): DFQATT, SNEGSKA (reference sequence). The CDR3 is 11 amino acids. CDR3 sequence reads: CSARRGHEQYF. In DNA form, the CDR3 reads TGCAGTGCTAGAAGGGGCCACGAGCAGTACTTC.

The chain links TRBV5-4 to TRBJ2-7, with 10 bases fitting TRBD1. The V and J ends lost 3 bases and 3 bases, in that order; junction bases with no gene match: 6. Germline CDR1 SGHNT, CDR2 YYREEE (reference sequence). The CDR3 runs 15 residues. The CDR3 region has the DNA TGTGCCAGCAGCTCACCTCGGACAGGGGGCTACGAGCAGTACTTC. Residues: CASSSPRTGGYEQYF.

The chain has TRBV6-5 and TRBJ2-7; D unresolved. This CDR3 contains 14 residues. Germline-derived CDR1 and CDR2 are MNHEY and SVGAGI. Trimming took off 3 bases at V and 2 bases at J, with 11 bases between the two ends. In DNA, the CDR3 is TGTGCCAGCAGTTATCGCCGTTCGGCCTACGAGCAGTACTTC. Its protein product is CASSYRRSAYEQYF.

The gene calls are TRBV5-1 and TRBJ2-7, with 12 bases lining up with TRBD2. Germline lookup yields CDR1 SGHRS and CDR2 YFSETQ. The V segment lost 5 bases and the J segment 1 base; nucleotides outside the gene matches: 10. The CDR3 runs to 17 residues. DNA for the CDR3: TGCGCCAGCAGAAGAAGCGCTAGCGGGGGGGTTTCCTACGAGCAGTACTTC. Its translation: CASRRSASGGVSYEQYF. Full variable domain (outside the CDR3, taken from reference TRBV5-1 and TRBJ2-7): KAGVTQTPRYLIKTRGQQVTLSCSPISGHRSVSWYQQTPGQGLQFLFEYFSETQRNKGNFPGRFSGRQFSNSRSEMNVSTLELGDSALYLCASRRSASGGVSYEQYFGPGTRLTVT.

This chain connects TRBV7-9 to TRBJ2-2, with 9 nucleotides matching TRBD1. The CDR3 is 16 residues long. Germline CDR1 reads SEHNR; CDR2 reads FQNEAQ (reference sequence). V lost 3 bases to trimming and J lost 7 bases; unmatched junction nucleotides: 9. The DNA for the CDR3 is TGTGCCAGCAGCTTGGCCGGGACAGGGCGAATCGGGGAGCTGTTTTTT. Protein product: CASSLAGTGRIGELFF.

This chain uses TRBV30 with TRBJ2-7, with TRBD1 matching 12 bases. Trimming took 0 bases from V and 5 from J; bases not matched to a gene: 5. Germline CDR1 and CDR2: GTSNPN and SVGIG (reference sequence). The CDR3 has 15 residues. For the CDR3, the DNA is TGTGCCTGGAGTGTATTTGGGACAGGGGGCCACGAGCAGTACTTC. This codes for CAWSVFGTGGHEQYF.

The count of this clone is one. The rearrangement uses TRBV5-1 and TRBJ2-2, with a possible D match to TRBD1 (5 bases). There are 18 residues in the CDR3. Germline CDR1 and CDR2: SGHRS and YFSETQ. The V gene lost 0 bases and the J gene lost 5 bases, with 20 bases spanning the gap. CDR3: CASSLAGVDSLRTGELFF. DNA for the CDR3: TGCGCCAGCAGCTTGGCCGGAGTTGACAGCCTACGTACCGGGGAGCTGTTTTTT.

The chain links TRBV5-1 to TRBJ2-5, with 8 bases identical to TRBD2. The ends lost 1 base at V and 5 bases at J; junction bases unmatched: 7. This CDR3 is built from 15 residues. Looked up from germline, CDR1 is SGHRS and CDR2 is YFSETQ. The CDR3 loop reads CASSLFPGGGETQYF. DNA of the CDR3: TGCGCCAGCAGCTTGTTCCCGGGCGGGGGGGAGACCCAGTACTTC.

V is TRBV27 and J is TRBJ1-2; 8 nucleotides align to TRBD1. Germline V gene sequence: CDR1 MNHEY, CDR2 SMNVEV (reference sequence). The CDR3 covers 14 residues. The junction had 7 bases not matched to a gene; V was cut back by 4 bases and J by 6 bases. The CDR3 loop reads CASSSPGQGDGYTF. CDR3 nucleotides: TGTGCCAGCAGTTCACCCGGACAGGGCGATGGCTACACCTTC.

The chain carries TRBV7-9 and TRBJ2-5; maybe TRBD1 (7 bases). CDR3 size: 15 residues. Trimming removed 6 bases from V and 1 base from J, with 15 bases in between. The V gene's germline CDR1 is SEHNR and CDR2 FQNEAQ (reference sequence). The CDR3 DNA reads as TGTGCCAGCAGTCGGACAGGACTAACCCAAGAGACCCAGTACTTC. It yields the protein CASSRTGLTQETQYF.

The rearrangement links TRBV15 to TRBJ1-2; D might be TRBD1 (5 bases). Trimming removed 1 base at V and 0 bases at J, with 12 bases between. This CDR3 spans 16 amino acids. CDR1 and CDR2 (germline): LNHNV, YYDKDF (reference sequence). This CDR3 reads CATSRGVWGANYGYTF. The CDR3 region has the DNA TGTGCCACCAGCAGAGGGGTTTGGGGGGCTAACTATGGCTACACCTTC. Filled out from reference TRBV15 and TRBJ1-2, the complete variable domain reads DAMVIQNPRYQVTQFGKPVTLSCSQTLNHNVMYWYQQKSSQAPKLLFHYYDKDFNNEADTPDNFQSRRPNTSFCFLDIRSPGLGDTAMYLCATSRGVWGANYGYTFGSGTRLTVV.

The chain joins TRBV6-5 to TRBJ1-2; D gene unclear. This CDR3 comprises 13 residues. From germline, CDR1 is MNHEY and CDR2 SVGAGI. V was clipped by 2 bases and J by 2 bases, with 6 bases between them. The CDR3 sequence is CASSYEANYGYTF. The CDR3 nucleotides are TGTGCCAGCAGTTACGAGGCCAACTATGGCTACACCTTC.

This sequence joins TRBV3-1 (or the pseudogene TRBV3-2) and TRBJ1-6; 8 bases agree with TRBD1. The CDR3 consists of 17 residues. Trimming removed 1 base from V and 7 bases from J; junction bases left unmatched: 9. Germline V gives CDR1 LGHDT, CDR2 YNNKEL (reference sequence). This CDR3 reads CASSQGHPGTGNSPLHF. The CDR3 DNA follows: TGTGCCAGCAGCCAAGGTCACCCCGGGACAGGAAATTCACCCCTCCACTTT.

V usage is TRBV21-1 and J usage is TRBJ2-2; the table's D call, TRBD2, was not checked against the DNA. TRBV21-1 is described as a pseudogene. The CDR3 length is 19 residues. CDR3 sequence: CASSAVVEERGGPLRELFF. DNA for the CDR3: TGTGCCAGCAGTGCAGTTGTAGAGGAGCGGGGGGGCCCCCTCCGGGAGCTGTTTTTT.